This T cell receptor beta chain was sequenced in a study of blood T cell repertoires in COVID-19. Overall study context: Italy, Spain and the United States were the sources of the convalescent and acute COVID-19 samples.

Participants reported their clinical history, and cohort assignment relied on those reports. Original data processing: Nucleated cell number was recorded as an estimate derived from reference gene primer amplification. Method: immunoSEQ multiplex PCR; TCRdb's copy keeps in-frame clones and lacks some. V, J and clone size were drawn from that table, and D and trimming were deduced from the DNA. The sample contains more than 60,000 clones, about 88% of which appear only once. The CDR3 is 14 amino acids. Germline V gene sequence: CDR1 SGHNT, CDR2 YYREEE (reference sequence). The V segment lost 3 bases and the J segment 7 bases; nucleotides outside the gene matches: 4.

The rearrangement joins TRBV5-4 to TRBJ1-2; 12 bases match TRBD1. The specimen was PBMCs or T cells enriched from blood (not recorded which). The clonotype comes from a woman between 35 and 50 years old who had recovered from COVID-19. The CDR3 loop reads CASSWDRGQGGYTF. CDR3 DNA: TGTGCCAGCAGCTGGGACAGGGGGCAGGGTGGCTACACCTTC.